Listed below are T cell receptor beta chains from one sample, sequenced in a study of blood T cells in healthy people across ages. TCRdb called the 5' RACE reads again in MiXCR, with one record for every CDR3 protein. This sample has over 1,500,000 distinct CDR3 sequences, with approximately 50% found just once. The sequencing sample was made of blood. These receptors were obtained from a woman aged 40 to 50 in good health. Each CDR3 is given with its conserved first and last residue.

CDR3aa	j_gene	v_gene
CASSDRNEKLFF	TRBJ1-4	TRBV6-5
CASSSNDGRILEQYF	TRBJ2-7	TRBV7-9
CASSETGTGSYNEQFF	TRBJ2-1	TRBV10-1
CASSYDGGGTDTQYF	TRBJ2-3	TRBV7-9
CASSLTNQDGYTF	TRBJ1-2	TRBV7-3
CASSLYLGEIYGYTF	TRBJ1-2	TRBV7-2
CSARIGGASDTQYF	TRBJ2-3	TRBV20-1
CSARDRAGNTGELFF	TRBJ2-2	TRBV20-1
CASSLARRGYNYEQYF	TRBJ2-7	TRBV7-2
CASSEPDSGGSDTQYF	TRBJ2-3	TRBV10-1
CASSQGLQPSYGYTF	TRBJ1-2	TRBV4-1
CASSTRITSGANVLTF	TRBJ2-6	TRBV5-1
CASSYLEGNEQYF	-	TRBV6-6
CASTRQGGSTDTQYF	TRBJ2-3	TRBV7-2
CASSQVAGAEYGYTF	TRBJ1-2	TRBV3-1
CASSRGTSGASGDTQYF	TRBJ2-3	TRBV28
CSVEPGGSYNSPLHF	TRBJ1-6	TRBV20-1
CASSPGQGEINEKLFF	TRBJ1-4	TRBV12-3/TRBV12-4
CGARDLERGVLYNEQFF	TRBJ2-1	TRBV20-1
CASSPWDSFYGYTF	TRBJ1-2	TRBV4-1
CATSSGGAYYEQYF	TRBJ2-7	TRBV15
CASSAGQYGGELFF	TRBJ2-2	TRBV9
CASSVGQANYKQYF	TRBJ2-5	TRBV9
CASSKGTGGTSGYTF	TRBJ1-2	TRBV27
CAIGLAGLNSYNEQFF	TRBJ2-1	TRBV10-3